The clone carrying this T cell receptor (beta chain) was observed many times. Its cognate antigen is unknown. The library came from three nested PCR rounds adapted from ARM-PCR protocols. TCRdb redid the calling of the multiplex PCR reads with MiXCR, one entry per CDR3 protein. Of over 100,000 distinct CDR3 sequences in the sample, about 63% are singletons; the top ten hold around 19%. This sample's RNA came from whole unsorted tissue. Distant lung tissue was collected more than 3 cm away from the tumor edge. This specimen comes from a study of tumor and adjacent non-tumor tissue in lung cancer. The overall study: Patients were aged about 30 to 80, 9 to 10 men and about five women, stage I to III. Study-level results: TCR diversity was significantly greater in tumor than normal lung tissue. Normal lung showed higher cumulative top 100 clone frequency than tumor.

V was trimmed by 6 bases and J by 3 bases, leaving 23 bases between them. The CDR3 consists of 17 residues. CDR1 MNHEY and CDR2 SVGAGI come from the germline V gene. This TCR was sampled from a man in his fifties or sixties with non-small cell lung cancer. Sequencing input: distant non-tumor lung tissue. The chain is built from TRBV6-5 and TRBJ1-2; D is uncertain. The CDR3 here is CASSHDPRSRSDYGYTF. The CDR3 nucleotides read TGTGCCAGCAGCCACGACCCCCGTAGTAGGTCGGACTATGGCTACACCTTC.